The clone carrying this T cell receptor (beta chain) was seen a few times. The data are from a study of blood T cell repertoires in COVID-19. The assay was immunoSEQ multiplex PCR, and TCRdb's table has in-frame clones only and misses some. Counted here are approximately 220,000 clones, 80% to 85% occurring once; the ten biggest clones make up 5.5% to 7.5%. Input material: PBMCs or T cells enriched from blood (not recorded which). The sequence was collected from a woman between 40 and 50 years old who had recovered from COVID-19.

The CDR3 nucleotides are TGTGCCAGCAGCCCCGCCCCGGACAGACCAACCTACACCTTC. Residues: CASSPAPDRPTYTF. This chain joins TRBV5-4 and TRBJ1-2; possibly TRBD1 for D (6 bases). CDR1 SGHNT and CDR2 YYREEE come from the germline V gene (reference sequence). This CDR3 contains 14 residues. V lost 4 bases to trimming and J lost 10 bases, with 20 bases between them.